This T cell receptor beta chain appears in the sequencing data of a study of response to subunit inactivated influenza vaccine. From germline, CDR1 is DFQATT and CDR2 SNEGSKA (reference sequence). V lost 0 bases, J lost 7 bases, and 4 bases stayed unmatched. The CDR3 has 13 amino acids. This clonotype was recorded a few times. Its antigen is unidentified. A single record per CDR3 protein comes from TCRdb applying MiXCR to the RT-PCR reads. The sample carries about 300,000 distinct CDR3 sequences, over 20% recorded once. Findings and caveats of the study: Seasonal influenza vaccination, on each occasion, was suggested by the authors to recruit few new T cells.

The specimen comprised PBMCs from blood, sampled 21 months after vaccination. This chain uses TRBV20-1 with TRBJ1-2; TRBD1 agrees at 8 bases. The receptor's source is a man aged 45 to 70 who received an inactivated influenza vaccine. CDR3 nucleotide sequence: TGCAGTGCTAGAGATTTGACAGGGGCTGGCTACACCTTC. Its translation: CSARDLTGAGYTF.